Following are 23 T cell receptor beta chains from one sample sequenced in a study of blood T cell repertoires in COVID-19. This table comes from immunoSEQ multiplex PCR, and its TCRdb copy is limited to in-frame clones, with some not included. In the table there are approximately 280,000 clones, about 89% of which are singletons. Sequenced sample: peripheral blood. The receptors derive from a man aged 40-49 years with acute or convalescent COVID-19.

The gene calls are TRBV7-2 and TRBJ2-4, with TRBD1 matching 10 bases. CDR3 length: 15 amino acids. With V trimmed by 5 bases and J by 7 bases, 8 bases remained unmatched. Germline V gene data show CDR1 as SGHTA and CDR2 as FQGNSA. In DNA form, the CDR3 reads TGTGCCAGCAGCCCCCGGACAGGGGGAGAGAACATTCAGTACTTC. As protein: CASSPRTGGENIQYF. Looking up the rest from reference TRBV7-2 and TRBJ2-4 gives the full variable domain: GAGVSQSPSNKVTEKGKDVELRCDPISGHTALYWYRQSLGQGLEFLIYFQGNSAPDKSGLPSDRFSAERTGGSVSTLTIQRTQQEDSAVYLCASSPRTGGENIQYFGAGTRLSVL.

This chain connects TRBV9 to TRBJ2-7; tentative D call: TRBD2 (6 bases). V was trimmed by 3 bases and J by 2 bases, leaving 12 bases between them. The CDR3 has 14 residues. Germline V gene sequence: CDR1 SGDLS, CDR2 YYNGEE. CDR3 sequence (DNA): TGTGCCAGCAGCGAATCCGGGACTGCCTACGAGCAGTACTTC. As protein: CASSESGTAYEQYF.

The chain links TRBV5-1 to TRBJ2-3; 10 bases map to TRBD2. Looked up from germline, CDR1 is SGHRS and CDR2 is YFSETQ. The CDR3 length is 15 residues. With 2 bases clipped from V and 5 bases from J, the junction kept 5 bases outside the gene matches. The CDR3 region is CASSFTSGAKDTQYF. As DNA, the CDR3 is TGCGCCAGCAGCTTTACTAGCGGGGCTAAAGATACGCAGTATTTT.

This sequence joins TRBV10-1 and TRBJ2-1; the D gene is possibly TRBD2 (5 bases). Germline V CDR1 and CDR2: WNHNN, SYGVQD (reference sequence). The length of the CDR3 is 13 residues. V gave up 0 bases and J gave up 10 bases, with 10 bases separating them. CDR3 bases: TGCGCCAGCAGTGAGTCGCCGGGGAGAGAGCAGTTCTTC. Translation: CASSESPGREQFF.

The genes are TRBV6-5 and TRBJ1-2; D remains ambiguous. This CDR3 is 13 amino acids long. Trimming took off 2 bases at V and 8 bases at J, with 12 bases between the two ends. The germline CDR1 and CDR2 sequences are MNHEY and SVGAGI. The CDR3 here is CASSYKAAQGYTF. The CDR3 nucleotides are TGTGCCAGCAGTTACAAGGCGGCCCAGGGCTACACCTTC.

The chain is built from TRBV3-1 (or the pseudogene TRBV3-2) and TRBJ1-1, with 10 nucleotides matching TRBD1. The CDR3 is 14 amino acids. The V and J ends lost 4 bases and 3 bases, in that order; junction bases with no gene match: 2. From germline, CDR1 is LGHDT and CDR2 YNNKEL (reference sequence). This CDR3 reads CASSPGTGDTEAFF. The CDR3 DNA is TGTGCCAGCAGCCCCGGGACAGGGGACACTGAAGCTTTCTTT.

This clone was observed a single time. The chain has TRBV11-2 and TRBJ2-1; a weak D match, TRBD1 (6 bases). Germline V CDR1 and CDR2: SGHAT, FQNNGV. This CDR3 spans 14 amino acids. Trimming left V 5 bases short and J 6 bases short, with 14 bases between. Here the CDR3 reads CASSPLQGLNEQFF. The CDR3 DNA reads as TGTGCCAGCAGCCCATTGCAGGGGCTCAATGAGCAGTTCTTC.

The chain links TRBV5-1 to TRBJ2-7, with 10 bases identical to TRBD2. Losses at the gene ends were 4 bases for V and 6 bases for J; bases not matched to a gene: 7. The CDR3 runs 14 residues. Per germline, CDR1 SGHRS and CDR2 YFSETQ. The CDR3 nucleotides are TGCGCCAGCAGCGACACTAGCGGGGTGGGCGAGCAGTACTTC. This encodes CASSDTSGVGEQYF.

V and J are TRBV30 and TRBJ1-2, with TRBD1 matching 8 bases. The trim removed 4 bases at V and 4 bases at J, leaving 8 bases unmatched. The CDR3 has 14 amino acids. Germline values: CDR1 GTSNPN, CDR2 SVGIG (reference sequence). CDR3 nucleotides: TGTGCCTGGAAACGGGACAGGAAGTTCTATGGCTACACCTTC. Amino acid sequence: CAWKRDRKFYGYTF.

The chain uses TRBV10-3 and TRBJ2-1, with a possible D match to TRBD2 (7 bases). Germline V gene sequence: CDR1 ENHRY, CDR2 SYGVKD. V gave up 9 bases and J gave up 4 bases, with 16 bases separating them. CDR3 length: 14 amino acids. CDR3 sequence reads: CAIDGGGGYNEQFF. The CDR3 DNA reads as TGTGCCATTGACGGAGGGGGGGGGTACAATGAGCAGTTCTTC.

This clone appeared once. The chain carries TRBV19 and TRBJ2-3; tentatively, D is TRBD2 (5 bases). V dropped 1 base and J dropped 0 bases, with 8 bases sitting between them. Germline CDR1 is LNHDA and CDR2 is SQIVND (reference sequence). There are 15 residues in the CDR3. For the CDR3, the DNA is TGTGCCAGTAGTATAGGTGGGAGCAGCACAGATACGCAGTATTTT. Its translation is CASSIGGSSTDTQYF.

V is TRBV6-2 or TRBV6-3 and J is TRBJ2-1; the D is unclear. The V gene's germline CDR1 is MNHEY and CDR2 SVGEGT. With 0 bases removed from V and 8 bases from J, the gap between germline ends came to 5 bases. The CDR3 is 12 residues long. CDR3 sequence reads: CASSYSNYEQFF. Written as DNA, the CDR3 is TGTGCCAGCAGTTACTCGAACTATGAGCAGTTCTTC.

V is TRBV24-1 and J is TRBJ2-1, with 8 positions matching TRBD2. Germline V lookup: CDR1 KGHDR, CDR2 SFDVKD. V lost 4 bases, J lost 6 bases, and 4 bases stayed unmatched. This CDR3 region has 14 residues. The CDR3 spells CATSDAGGLNEQFF. In DNA, the CDR3 is TGTGCCACCAGTGACGCGGGGGGACTCAATGAGCAGTTCTTC.

This clone occurred once. The rearrangement links TRBV27 to TRBJ2-7; TRBD1 agrees at 7 bases. V lost 2 bases to trimming and J lost 5 bases; unmatched junction nucleotides: 18. CDR3 size: 18 residues. Germline CDR1 and CDR2: MNHEY and SMNVEV (reference sequence). CDR3 protein: CASSLTPIHLQGWDEQYF. The CDR3 nucleotides read TGTGCCAGCAGTTTAACCCCCATCCACCTACAGGGGTGGGACGAGCAGTACTTC.

The gene calls are TRBV7-2 and TRBJ1-1; D call uncertain. CDR3 length: 13 amino acids. Germline loops: CDR1 SGHTA, CDR2 FQGNSA. V lost 3 bases and J lost 2, with 7 bases in between. The CDR3, as DNA: TGTGCCAGCAGCTTTAGAGTTAACACTGAAGCTTTCTTT. Amino acid sequence: CASSFRVNTEAFF.

This chain joins TRBV2 and TRBJ2-1, with 7 bases lining up with TRBD1. This CDR3 region has 15 residues. Losses at the gene ends were 5 bases for V and 8 bases for J; bases not matched to a gene: 12. Germline values: CDR1 SNHLY, CDR2 FYNNEI. CDR3 region: CASSPGTVRGDEQFF. The CDR3 DNA reads TGTGCCAGCAGTCCCGGGACAGTTAGGGGCGATGAGCAGTTCTTC. The variable domain in full, with the rest retrieved from reference TRBV2 and TRBJ2-1, is EPEVTQTPSHQVTQMGQEVILRCVPISNHLYFYWYRQILGQKVEFLVSFYNNEISEKSEIFDDQFSVERPDGSNFTLKIRSTKLEDSAMYFCASSPGTVRGDEQFFGPGTRLTVL.

The chain carries TRBV14 and TRBJ2-1; D not certain. V shed 1 base and J shed 10 bases, with 8 bases lying between them. Germline CDR1 and CDR2: SGHDN and FVKESK. The CDR3 loop spans 12 amino acids. The CDR3 sequence: CASSQATREQFF. The DNA for the CDR3 is TGTGCCAGCAGCCAAGCAACGAGGGAGCAGTTCTTC.

This rearrangement joins TRBV7-8 to TRBJ1-4, with D possibly TRBD1 on 6 matching bases. Trimming removed 8 bases from V and 8 bases from J, with 24 bases in between. Germline CDR1 reads SGHVS; CDR2 reads FQNEAQ. The CDR3 is 16 amino acids. The CDR3 DNA follows: TGTGCCAGCGCAGCAGGGGAAGGGCGGAAAGTAGAAAAACTGTTTTTT. This codes for CASAAGEGRKVEKLFF.

This chain connects TRBV4-2 to TRBJ2-3; 8 bases fit TRBD2. CDR3 length equals 15 residues. CDR1 and CDR2 from the germline V gene are LGHNA and YNFKEQ. Trimming cost V 1 base and J 6 bases; bases outside gene matches: 6. The CDR3 spells CASSQAGGVEDTQYF. DNA of the CDR3: TGTGCCAGCAGCCAAGCGGGGGGGGTGGAGGATACGCAGTATTTT.

The V and J genes are TRBV7-9 and TRBJ1-5; a weak D match, TRBD1 (5 bases). Germline CDR1 SEHNR, CDR2 FQNEAQ (reference sequence). The CDR3 consists of 16 residues. Trimming removed 7 bases at V and 1 base at J, with 17 bases between. The CDR3 DNA sequence: TGTGCCAGCACTAGAGAAGGGGCCGGGAGCAATCAGCCCCAGCATTTT. Its protein product is CASTREGAGSNQPQHF.

The chain has TRBV11-2 and TRBJ2-7; tentatively, D is TRBD1 (5 bases). The CDR3 runs to 12 residues. Trimming stripped 4 bases from V and 5 bases from J, with 9 bases between. Germline CDR1 SGHAT, CDR2 FQNNGV. The CDR3 DNA reads as TGTGCCAGCAGCTCGGACACTAACGAGCAGTACTTC. Its protein product is CASSSDTNEQYF.

This clone occurred a few times. The DNA for the CDR3 is TGTGCCAGCTCCCCCCGCAGGTACACTGAAGCTTTCTTT. It yields the protein CASSPRRYTEAFF. The chain links TRBV7-2 to TRBJ1-1; no clear D gene. The CDR3 runs to 13 residues. The V end lost 8 bases, the J end lost 3 bases, and 13 bases lay between the germline ends. The germline V gene encodes CDR1 SGHTA and CDR2 FQGNSA. The complete variable domain, with remaining parts taken from reference TRBV7-2 and TRBJ1-1, reads GAGVSQSPSNKVTEKGKDVELRCDPISGHTALYWYRQSLGQGLEFLIYFQGNSAPDKSGLPSDRFSAERTGGSVSTLTIQRTQQEDSAVYLCASSPRRYTEAFFGQGTRLTVV.

This clone has just one count. This chain joins TRBV11-2 and TRBJ2-3, with D tentatively TRBD2 (6 bases). From germline, CDR1 is SGHAT and CDR2 FQNNGV. CDR3 length equals 15 residues. Trimming cost V 5 bases and J 4 bases, with 16 bases left between them. CDR3 DNA sequence: TGTGCCAGCAGCCCCCGGGCGGGGAGGCCAGATACGCAGTATTTT. This translates into CASSPRAGRPDTQYF. The full variable domain, its missing parts supplied by reference TRBV11-2 and TRBJ2-3, is EAGVAQSPRYKIIEKRQSVAFWCNPISGHATLYWYQQILGQGPKLLIQFQNNGVVDDSQLPKDRFSAERLKGVDSTLKIQPAKLEDSAVYLCASSPRAGRPDTQYFGPGTRLTVL.